This T cell receptor beta chain was identified in a study of blood T cell repertoires in COVID-19. Study-wide background: The United States, Italy and Spain supplied acute and convalescent COVID-19 samples. From T cells, B-cell-depleted T cells, or PBMCs came the material, which was cDNA or gDNA.

The V end lost 0 bases, the J end lost 5 bases, and 8 bases lay between the germline ends. The CDR3 totals 13 residues. The germline gives CDR1 SGHRS, CDR2 YFSETQ. Original processing methods: Estimated nucleated cell counts came from reference gene primer amplification. Only in-frame clones appear in the TCRdb table, and some are missing; sequencing was by immunoSEQ multiplex PCR. V, J and clone size are those of that table, while D and trimming were read from the DNA. The sample consists of 370,000 or so clones, about 80% of them appearing once. This clone has only one observation. What was sequenced was peripheral blood. This chain links TRBV5-1 with TRBJ1-1, with D tentatively TRBD1 (5 bases). This sequence originates from a human donor with acute or convalescent COVID-19. The donor label of this sample is uncertain. The CDR3 sequence: CASSLAQGTEAFF. CDR3 bases: TGCGCCAGCAGCTTGGCCCAGGGAACTGAAGCTTTCTTT.